The rows below give T cell receptor beta chains drawn from one sample of a study of identical twins. Using its own MiXCR run on the 5' RACE reads, TCRdb lists one record per CDR3 protein. Here the sample spans 500,000 to 550,000 distinct CDR3 sequences, more than 20% being singletons. The same data also went into a second study, on yellow fever vaccine responses in identical twins.

The specimen was CD4+ T cells sorted from blood. These receptors were collected from a woman aged 18-29 years in good health. Each CDR3 is given with its conserved first and last residue. D genes are given only for firm matches. The size of a clone is reported for some rows only, either as once, few or many, or as a class for expanded clones.

CDR3aa,CDR3nt,v_gene,j_gene,d_gene,abundance,len
CASSQDPGTLNGETQYF,TGTGCCAGCAGCCAAGATCCCGGGACACTGAATGGGGAGACCCAGTACTTC,TRBV3-1,TRBJ2-5,NA,few,17
CSVGAHEQYF,TGCAGCGTTGGTGCGCACGAGCAGTACTTC,TRBV29-1,TRBJ2-7,NA,NA,10
CASSEGALNTGELFF,TGCGCCAGCAGCGAGGGGGCCCTCAACACCGGGGAGCTGTTTTTT,TRBV5-1,TRBJ2-2,TRBD1,few,15
CSAPPGTASTDTQYF,TGCAGTGCTCCACCCGGGACAGCTAGCACAGATACGCAGTATTTT,TRBV20-1,TRBJ2-3,TRBD1,NA,15
CASSSPDGIQGVHNEQFF,TGCGCCAGCAGCTCCCCCGACGGAATCCAGGGAGTCCACAATGAGCAGTTCTTC,TRBV5-1,TRBJ2-1,NA,NA,18
CSASLGGPRTKKETQYF,TGCAGTGCTAGCCTCGGCGGGCCCAGGACCAAGAAAGAGACCCAGTACTTC,TRBV20-1,TRBJ2-5,NA,NA,17
CASSYRTTAGEQFF,TGTGCCAGCAGTTACCGGACGACCGCCGGTGAGCAGTTCTTC,TRBV6-5,TRBJ2-1,NA,many,14
CASSEYPSIPYNEQFF,TGTGCCAGCAGTGAATATCCGAGTATCCCCTACAATGAGCAGTTCTTC,TRBV2,TRBJ2-1,NA,NA,16
CASSQRRTGTYEQYF,TGTGCCAGCAGCCAGAGACGAACAGGCACCTACGAGCAGTACTTC,TRBV7-2,TRBJ2-7,NA,few,15
CSVKGTILDTQYF,TGCAGCGTTAAAGGGACGATCCTCGATACGCAGTATTTT,TRBV29-1,TRBJ2-3,NA,few,13
CASCGGTGEVGEAFF,TGTGCCTCCTGCGGCGGGACAGGGGAAGTCGGTGAAGCTTTCTTT,TRBV25-1,TRBJ1-1,TRBD1,NA,15
CASSPIFELFNYGYTF,TGTGCCAGCAGTCCGATTTTTGAGCTCTTTAACTATGGCTACACCTTC,TRBV6-2/TRBV6-3,TRBJ1-2,NA,NA,16
CASSFAEGGQPQHF,TGTGCCAGCAGTTTCGCAGAGGGGGGTCAGCCCCAGCATTTT,TRBV12-3/TRBV12-4,TRBJ1-5,NA,NA,14
CASSQGQGGSPLHF,TGTGCCAGCAGCCAGGGACAGGGAGGTTCACCCCTCCACTTT,TRBV3-1,TRBJ1-6,TRBD1,NA,14
CASSLRTVSYEQYF,TGTGCCAGCAGTTTAAGGACAGTTTCCTACGAGCAGTACTTC,TRBV27,TRBJ2-7,NA,NA,14
CASSLQGVGNIQYF,TGTGCCAGCAGTTTACAGGGGGTTGGAAACATTCAGTACTTC,TRBV27,TRBJ2-4,TRBD1,NA,14
CAISEMLAGTYEQYF,TGTGCCATCAGTGAGATGCTAGCGGGTACCTACGAGCAGTACTTC,TRBV10-3,TRBJ2-7,TRBD2,NA,15
CASSHPVVTDTQYF,TGCGCCAGCAGCCACCCGGTTGTCACAGATACGCAGTATTTT,TRBV4-1,TRBJ2-3,NA,NA,14
CSAKAGGPYNEQFF,TGCAGTGCAAAAGCGGGGGGGCCCTACAATGAGCAGTTCTTC,TRBV20-1,TRBJ2-1,TRBD2,NA,14
CASSDLLSRATGELFF,TGTGCCAGCAGTGACCTCCTTTCCAGGGCCACCGGGGAGCTGTTTTTT,TRBV6-1,TRBJ2-2,NA,few,16
CSASRSSGEDTQYF,TGCAGTGCTAGTCGTTCTAGCGGGGAAGATACGCAGTATTTT,TRBV20-1,TRBJ2-3,TRBD2,few,14
CASPSGGGNSNQPQHF,TGTGCCAGCCCCTCGGGGGGCGGAAATAGCAATCAGCCCCAGCATTTT,TRBV11-2,TRBJ1-5,NA,NA,16
CASSFRFPGANYGYTF,TGCGCCAGCAGCTTTCGCTTTCCGGGAGCTAACTATGGCTACACCTTC,TRBV5-1,TRBJ1-2,NA,few,16
CASSYRPGTGRNEQFF,TGTGCCAGCAGTTACCGTCCCGGGACAGGGAGAAATGAGCAGTTCTTC,TRBV6-5,TRBJ2-1,TRBD1,once,16
CAISRMEDSITDTQYF,TGTGCCATCAGTAGGATGGAGGACTCTATAACAGATACGCAGTATTTT,TRBV10-3,TRBJ2-3,NA,few,16
CASKWGQGPYNEQFF,TGTGCCAGCAAATGGGGACAGGGTCCCTACAATGAGCAGTTCTTC,TRBV5-6,TRBJ2-1,TRBD1,NA,15
CASRGTSGGPRTDTQYF,TGTGCCAGCAGGGGGACTAGCGGGGGTCCCCGCACAGATACGCAGTATTTT,TRBV12-3/TRBV12-4,TRBJ2-3,TRBD2,few,17
CASSLQGRGPGELFF,TGCGCCAGCAGCTTACAGGGACGAGGACCCGGGGAGCTGTTTTTT,TRBV5-1,TRBJ2-2,NA,few,15
CASSVSATGTDTQYF,TGTGCCAGCAGCGTTTCGGCAACTGGCACAGATACGCAGTATTTT,TRBV9,TRBJ2-3,NA,NA,15
CASRSGGGGYTF,TGTGCCAGCCGATCAGGGGGCGGTGGCTACACCTTC,TRBV6-1,TRBJ1-2,TRBD1,NA,12
CASSTGTGTTDTQYF,TGTGCCAGCAGTACCGGGACAGGTACCACAGATACGCAGTATTTT,TRBV12-3/TRBV12-4,TRBJ2-3,TRBD1,NA,15
CASSSLTGNSPLHF,TGTGCCAGCAGCTCCCTTACAGGGAATTCACCCCTCCACTTT,TRBV27,TRBJ1-6,NA,NA,14
CASSRTSGPGLDTQYF,TGTGCCAGCAGCCGGACTAGCGGGCCGGGATTAGATACGCAGTATTTT,TRBV7-6,TRBJ2-3,TRBD2,NA,16
CASSLTPGGVHEQYF,TGTGCCAGCAGCTTAACCCCTGGAGGGGTCCACGAGCAGTACTTC,TRBV7-3,TRBJ2-7,NA,few,15
CASSHLLAGKSYNEQFF,TGTGCCAGCAGCCACCTTCTAGCGGGGAAGTCCTACAATGAGCAGTTCTTC,TRBV3-1,TRBJ2-1,TRBD2,NA,17
CATSRGYSSYNEQFF,TGTGCCACCAGCAGAGGGTATAGCTCCTACAATGAGCAGTTCTTC,TRBV15,TRBJ2-1,NA,NA,15
CASSASQAEAFF,TGTGCCAGCAGCGCGAGCCAGGCTGAAGCTTTCTTT,TRBV7-9,TRBJ1-1,NA,few,12
CSARPIAGGGIETQYF,TGCAGTGCTAGACCTATAGCGGGGGGGGGGATAGAGACCCAGTACTTC,TRBV20-1,TRBJ2-5,TRBD2,NA,16
CASSTNGLDYNEQFF,TGTGCCAGCAGTACTAACGGACTAGACTACAATGAGCAGTTCTTC,TRBV12-3/TRBV12-4,TRBJ2-1,TRBD2,many,15
CASSLETGGREETQYF,TGTGCCAGCAGCTTAGAGACAGGGGGGAGGGAAGAGACCCAGTACTTC,TRBV7-8,TRBJ2-5,TRBD1,many,16
CASSPAGGQYEQYF,TGTGCCAGCTCACCGGCGGGAGGCCAGTACGAGCAGTACTTC,TRBV18,TRBJ2-7,TRBD2,few,14
CASSNGLAGVETQYF,TGTGCCAGCAGCAATGGACTAGCGGGAGTTGAGACCCAGTACTTC,TRBV12-3/TRBV12-4,TRBJ2-5,TRBD2,NA,15
CASSSASDQQFF,TGTGCCAGCAGCTCGGCTAGCGATCAGCAGTTCTTC,TRBV7-3,TRBJ2-1,NA,few,12
CSASPVVFGANEQFF,TGCAGTGCTAGTCCTGTGGTCTTCGGTGCCAATGAGCAGTTCTTC,TRBV20-1,TRBJ2-1,NA,NA,15
CASSSPEGSGTGGTGELFF,TGCGCCAGCAGCTCACCTGAGGGATCCGGGACAGGGGGCACCGGGGAGCTGTTTTTT,TRBV5-1,TRBJ2-2,TRBD1,NA,19
CASSQLAADTQYF,TGCGCCAGCAGCCAACTAGCTGCGGATACGCAGTATTTT,TRBV4-1,TRBJ2-3,NA,few,13
CASSYVGKWDTQYF,TGTGCCAGCAGTTACGTAGGAAAATGGGATACGCAGTATTTT,TRBV2,TRBJ2-3,NA,few,14
CASSSSGGMGGTDTQYF,TGCGCCAGCAGCTCCTCGGGCGGTATGGGTGGTACAGATACGCAGTATTTT,TRBV5-1,TRBJ2-3,NA,NA,17
CASSTGSWTDTQYF,TGCGCCAGCAGTACAGGGAGTTGGACAGATACGCAGTATTTT,TRBV10-2,TRBJ2-3,NA,NA,14
CASSLAGGLETQYF,TGTGCCAGCAGCTTAGCAGGGGGCTTGGAGACCCAGTACTTC,TRBV7-2,TRBJ2-5,TRBD1,many,14
CSTRAIAGGGLQYF,TGCAGTACTAGAGCGATAGCGGGGGGGGGCCTACAGTATTTT,TRBV20-1,TRBJ2-3,TRBD2,NA,14
CASSNTGLTPRYEQYF,TGTGCCAGCAGTAATACAGGGCTTACCCCCAGATACGAGCAGTACTTC,TRBV5-6,TRBJ2-7,NA,NA,16
CASSLRGRVAFF,TGTGCCAGCAGTTTACGGGGGCGGGTAGCTTTCTTT,TRBV12-3/TRBV12-4,TRBJ1-1,NA,few,12
CAVGSSIGYEQYF,TGTGCCGTAGGGTCTAGCATCGGCTACGAGCAGTACTTC,TRBV3-1,TRBJ2-7,NA,NA,13